Sequencing of this T cell receptor beta chain was carried out in a study of T and B cells in COVID-19 patients. At the level of the study: COVID-19 patients gave peripheral blood either during active infection or after recovery. Recovered patients mostly had mild to moderate COVID-19 managed as outpatients.

Each TRB amplification used 250-500 ng of genomic DNA from blood. BIOMED2 TRB-A/B primer pools were used in multiplex TRB PCR. TCRdb re-analysed the multiplex PCR reads in MiXCR, keeping a single row per CDR3 protein. The sample consists of tens of thousands of distinct CDR3 sequences, roughly 33% of them appearing once. CDR3 length: 15 residues. Germline V gene data show CDR1 as SGHNT and CDR2 as YYREEE (reference sequence). On this clonotype itself: An end of the junction does not agree with germline; a read error may underlie this.

This clonotype originated in a human donor who had recovered from COVID-19. The chain joins TRBV5-4 to TRBJ1-1; possibly TRBD1 for D (5 bases). What was sequenced was blood. Here the CDR3 DNA reads TGCGCCAGCAGCTCCATAGGTGGGGGTGGAACTGAAGCTTTCTTT. Translating gives CASSSIGGGGTEAFF.